This T cell receptor beta chain appears in the sequencing data of a study of blood T cells in healthy people across ages. Study-level information: About one barcoded TCR beta cDNA was captured per two T cells.

Sample-barcoded 5' priming and a J-beta primer mix drove a second PCR of roughly 7 to 11 cycles. From the 5' RACE reads, TCRdb called clonotypes with MiXCR, one entry per CDR3 protein. Among over 1,500,000 distinct CDR3 sequences listed, roughly 43% were seen once. Study outcomes and limitations: Both naive CD4+ cell counts and diversity were greater in long-lived donors than in aged donors. From one million sequenced T cells, diversity estimates were lower bounds.

Germline CDR1 DFQATT, CDR2 SNEGSKA (reference sequence). The V end lost 3 bases, the J end lost 8 bases, and 18 bases lay between the germline ends. The length of the CDR3 is 14 residues. Comment on this clonotype: What it binds is not known.

The receptor comes from a human donor in good health. The sequenced material came from blood. The chain couples TRBV20-1 to TRBJ2-3, with D tentatively TRBD1 (6 bases). CDR3 bases: TGCAGTGCTAGGATACAGGGATTTTCAGGTACGCAGTATTTT. It codes for CSARIQGFSGTQYF.